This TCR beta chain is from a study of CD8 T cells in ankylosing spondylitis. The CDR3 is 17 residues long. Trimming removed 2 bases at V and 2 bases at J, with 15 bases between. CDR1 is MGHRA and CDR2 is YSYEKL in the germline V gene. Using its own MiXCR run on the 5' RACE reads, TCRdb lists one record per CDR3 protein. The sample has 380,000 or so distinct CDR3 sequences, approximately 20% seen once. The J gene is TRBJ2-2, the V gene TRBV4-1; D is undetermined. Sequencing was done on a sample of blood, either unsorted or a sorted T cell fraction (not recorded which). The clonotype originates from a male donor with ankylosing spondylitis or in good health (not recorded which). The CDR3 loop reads CASSQLAQAVNTGELFF. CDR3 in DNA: TGCGCCAGCAGCCAATTGGCTCAGGCTGTAAACACCGGGGAGCTGTTTTTT.